Sequencing of this T cell receptor beta chain was carried out in a study of blood T cell repertoires in COVID-19. Produced via immunoSEQ multiplex PCR; TCRdb's table is partial and in-frame only. The sample shows approximately 250,000 clones, about 91% of them seen only once. Cohort placement rested on clinical history that participants reported themselves. Germline V gives CDR1 SGDLS, CDR2 YYNGEE. The CDR3 is made up of 13 amino acids. Trimming shortened V by 5 bases and J by 5 bases, and 10 bases separated the two germline ends. Sequences were obtained from PBMCs or T cells enriched from blood (not recorded which). This clonotype was obtained from a woman aged 40 to 50 with acute COVID-19. V and J are TRBV9 and TRBJ2-2; perhaps TRBD2 as D (5 bases). Here the CDR3 DNA reads TGTGCCAGCAGGGCTTGGAGGACCGGGGAGCTGTTTTTT. Translating gives CASRAWRTGELFF. Together with reference TRBV9 and TRBJ2-2, the CDR3 gives the full variable domain: DSGVTQTPKHLITATGQRVTLRCSPRSGDLSVYWYQQSLDQGLQFLIQYYNGEERAKGNILERFSAQQFPDLHSELNLSSLELGDSALYFCASRAWRTGELFFGEGSRLTVL.